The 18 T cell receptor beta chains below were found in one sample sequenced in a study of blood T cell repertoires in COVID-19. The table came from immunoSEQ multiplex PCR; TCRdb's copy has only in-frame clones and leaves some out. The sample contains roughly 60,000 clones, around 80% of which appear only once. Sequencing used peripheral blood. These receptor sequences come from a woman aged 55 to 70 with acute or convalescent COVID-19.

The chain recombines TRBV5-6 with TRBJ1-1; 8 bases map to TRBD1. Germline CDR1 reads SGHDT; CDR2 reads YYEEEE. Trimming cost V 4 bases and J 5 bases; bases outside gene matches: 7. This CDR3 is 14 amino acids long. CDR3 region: CASSAPGGGTEAFF. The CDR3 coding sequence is TGTGCCAGCAGCGCCCCAGGGGGCGGTACTGAAGCTTTCTTT.

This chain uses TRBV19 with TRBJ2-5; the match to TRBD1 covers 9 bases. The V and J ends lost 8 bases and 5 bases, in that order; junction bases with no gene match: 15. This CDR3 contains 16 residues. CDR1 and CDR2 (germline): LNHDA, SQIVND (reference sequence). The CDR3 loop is CASRAPPGQGQETQYF. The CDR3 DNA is TGTGCCAGTCGCGCCCCGCCGGGACAGGGACAGGAGACCCAGTACTTC.

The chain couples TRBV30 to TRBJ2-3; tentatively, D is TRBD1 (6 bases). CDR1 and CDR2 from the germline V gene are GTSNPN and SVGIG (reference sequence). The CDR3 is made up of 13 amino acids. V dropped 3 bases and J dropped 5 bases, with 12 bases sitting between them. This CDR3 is CAWRGRGVDTQYF. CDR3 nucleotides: TGTGCCTGGAGGGGCAGGGGAGTAGATACGCAGTATTTT. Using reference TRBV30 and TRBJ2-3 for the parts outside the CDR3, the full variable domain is SQTIHQWPATLVQPVGSPLSLECTVEGTSNPNLYWYRQAAGRGLQLLFYSVGIGQISSEVPQNLSASRPQDRQFILSSKKLLLSDSGFYLCAWRGRGVDTQYFGPGTRLTVL.

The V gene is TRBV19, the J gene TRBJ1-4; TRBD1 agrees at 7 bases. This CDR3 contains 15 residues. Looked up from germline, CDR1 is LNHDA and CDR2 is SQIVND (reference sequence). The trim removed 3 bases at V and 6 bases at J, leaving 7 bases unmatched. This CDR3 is CASSIRGRGDEKLFF. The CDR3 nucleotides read TGTGCCAGTAGTATTCGGGGCAGGGGGGATGAAAAACTGTTTTTT.

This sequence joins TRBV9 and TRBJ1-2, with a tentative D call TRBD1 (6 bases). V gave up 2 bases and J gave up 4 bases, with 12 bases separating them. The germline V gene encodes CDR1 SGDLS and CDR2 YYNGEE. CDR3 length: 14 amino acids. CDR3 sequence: CASSVGEGGYGYTF. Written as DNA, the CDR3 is TGTGCCAGCAGCGTGGGGGAAGGGGGCTATGGCTACACCTTC. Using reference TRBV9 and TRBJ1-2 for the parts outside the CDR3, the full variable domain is DSGVTQTPKHLITATGQRVTLRCSPRSGDLSVYWYQQSLDQGLQFLIQYYNGEERAKGNILERFSAQQFPDLHSELNLSSLELGDSALYFCASSVGEGGYGYTFGSGTRLTVV.

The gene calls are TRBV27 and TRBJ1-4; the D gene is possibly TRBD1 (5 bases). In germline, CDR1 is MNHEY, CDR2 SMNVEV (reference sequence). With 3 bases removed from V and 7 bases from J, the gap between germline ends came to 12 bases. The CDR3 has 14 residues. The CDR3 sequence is CASSLGRVGEKLFF. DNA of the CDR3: TGTGCCAGCAGTTTGGGCAGGGTAGGTGAAAAACTGTTTTTT. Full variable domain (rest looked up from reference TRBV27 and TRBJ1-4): EAQVTQNPRYLITVTGKKLTVTCSQNMNHEYMSWYRQDPGLGLRQIYYSMNVEVTDKGDVPEGYKVSRKEKRNFPLILESPSPNQTSLYFCASSLGRVGEKLFFGSGTQLSVL.

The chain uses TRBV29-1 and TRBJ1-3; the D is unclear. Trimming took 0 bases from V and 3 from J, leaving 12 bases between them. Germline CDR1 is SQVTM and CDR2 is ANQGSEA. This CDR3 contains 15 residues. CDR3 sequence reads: CSVEDPAAFGNTIYF. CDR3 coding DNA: TGCAGCGTTGAAGATCCGGCGGCTTTTGGAAACACCATATATTTT.

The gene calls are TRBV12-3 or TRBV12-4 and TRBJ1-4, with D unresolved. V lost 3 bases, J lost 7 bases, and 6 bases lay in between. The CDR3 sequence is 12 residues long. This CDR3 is CASSLKSEKLFF. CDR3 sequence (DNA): TGTGCCAGCAGTTTGAAGAGTGAAAAACTGTTTTTT.

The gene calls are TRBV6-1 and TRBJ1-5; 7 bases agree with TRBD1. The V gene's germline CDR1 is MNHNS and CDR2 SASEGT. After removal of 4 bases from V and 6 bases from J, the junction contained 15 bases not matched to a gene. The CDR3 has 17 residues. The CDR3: CASSVGVGRGLGQPQHF. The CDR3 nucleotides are TGTGCCAGCAGTGTTGGGGTCGGTAGGGGGCTGGGTCAGCCCCAGCATTTT.

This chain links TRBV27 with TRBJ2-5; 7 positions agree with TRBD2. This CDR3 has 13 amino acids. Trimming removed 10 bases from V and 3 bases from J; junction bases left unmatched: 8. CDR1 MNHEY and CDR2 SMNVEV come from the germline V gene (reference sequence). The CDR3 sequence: CAIKGGLEETQYF. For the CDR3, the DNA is TGTGCCATCAAGGGAGGACTAGAAGAGACCCAGTACTTC.

In DNA, the CDR3 is TGTGCCAGCAGCTTGCCGGGCAGGGGGGAGTCACCCCTCCACTTT. Translating it yields CASSLPGRGESPLHF. V usage is TRBV5-4 and J usage is TRBJ1-6; TRBD1 aligns across 7 bases. The CDR3 consists of 15 residues. The V gene end was trimmed by 1 base and the J gene end by 10 bases; junction bases not matched to a gene: 8. Per germline, CDR1 SGHNT and CDR2 YYREEE (reference sequence).

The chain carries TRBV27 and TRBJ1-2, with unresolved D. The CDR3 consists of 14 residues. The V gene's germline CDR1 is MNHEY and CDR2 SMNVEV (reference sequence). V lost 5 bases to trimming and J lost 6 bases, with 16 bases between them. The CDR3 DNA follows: TGTGCCAGCAGTCCCAATACAGAGGAGGATGGCTACACCTTC. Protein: CASSPNTEEDGYTF.

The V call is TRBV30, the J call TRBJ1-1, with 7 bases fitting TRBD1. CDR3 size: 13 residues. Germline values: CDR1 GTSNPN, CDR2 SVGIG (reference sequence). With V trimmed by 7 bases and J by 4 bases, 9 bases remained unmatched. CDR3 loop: CASSWNRGTEAFF. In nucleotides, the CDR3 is TGTGCCTCATCCTGGAACAGGGGCACTGAAGCTTTCTTT.

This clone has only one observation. CDR3 bases: TGTGCCAGCAGCCGAATGGGAAGAGCGGGGGGGGCCACAGATACGCAGTATTTT. Translated: CASSRMGRAGGATDTQYF. V usage is TRBV4-2 and J usage is TRBJ2-3; 10 bases align to TRBD2. V gave up 4 bases and J gave up 2 bases; unmatched junction bases: 12. This CDR3 has 18 residues. Per the germline V gene, CDR1 is LGHNA and CDR2 is YNFKEQ.

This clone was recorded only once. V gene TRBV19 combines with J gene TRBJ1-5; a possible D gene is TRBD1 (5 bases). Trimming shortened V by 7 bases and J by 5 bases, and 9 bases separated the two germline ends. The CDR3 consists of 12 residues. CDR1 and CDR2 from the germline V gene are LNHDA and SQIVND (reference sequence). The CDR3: CASNDRDQPQHF. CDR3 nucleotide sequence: TGTGCCAGTAATGACAGAGATCAGCCCCAGCATTTT.

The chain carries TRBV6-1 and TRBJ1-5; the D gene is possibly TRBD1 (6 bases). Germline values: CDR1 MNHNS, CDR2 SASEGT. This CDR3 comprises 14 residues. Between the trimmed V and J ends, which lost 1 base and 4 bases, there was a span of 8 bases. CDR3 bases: TGTGCCAGCAGTGAAGGGACAGCTAATCAGCCCCAGCATTTT. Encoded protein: CASSEGTANQPQHF.

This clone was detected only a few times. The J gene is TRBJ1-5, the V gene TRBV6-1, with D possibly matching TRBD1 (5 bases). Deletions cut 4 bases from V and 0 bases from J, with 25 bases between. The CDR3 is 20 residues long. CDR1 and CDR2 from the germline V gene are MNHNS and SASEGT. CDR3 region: CASSARRGTGRSYSNQPQHF. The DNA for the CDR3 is TGTGCCAGCAGTGCTCGCCGAGGGACCGGGAGATCGTATAGCAATCAGCCCCAGCATTTT.

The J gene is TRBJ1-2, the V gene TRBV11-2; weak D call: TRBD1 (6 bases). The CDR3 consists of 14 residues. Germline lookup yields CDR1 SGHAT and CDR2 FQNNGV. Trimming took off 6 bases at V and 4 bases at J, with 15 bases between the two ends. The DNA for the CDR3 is TGTGCCAGCAGAGATTACAGGGAGATCTATGGCTACACCTTC. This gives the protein CASRDYREIYGYTF. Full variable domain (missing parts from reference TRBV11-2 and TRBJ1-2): EAGVAQSPRYKIIEKRQSVAFWCNPISGHATLYWYQQILGQGPKLLIQFQNNGVVDDSQLPKDRFSAERLKGVDSTLKIQPAKLEDSAVYLCASRDYREIYGYTFGSGTRLTVV.